Included here is one T cell receptor beta chain sequence, with context. Its antigen is not yet known. Nothing much larger sits one base from this clone, and base qualities are not available. The data stem from a study of T cell repertoires in ileal Crohn's disease (dated 2019 in TCRdb). Study-wide context: Median disease duration was approximately 8 years, and roughly 35% of patients were identified as active smokers at the time of surgery. Postoperative therapy was given to about half of the patients, with thiopurines administered to 11 patients and anti-TNF agents administered to 15 to 20 patients. Running in parallel with the study was a multicentre cohort set up to find predictors of early endoscopic recurrence following ileocolonic resection. A total of 171 mucosal samples from 57 patients were sequenced, with samples obtained at several locations on the surgical specimen and at postoperative endoscopy. A Rutgeerts score above i0 was used to define endoscopic postoperative recurrence. Every patient underwent surgery because of a complication, which was stricturing disease in around 61% and penetrating disease in 39%. A prospective multicentre cohort supplied the roughly 57 Crohn's disease patients whose TCR repertoires were analysed.

Roughly 550 nanograms of biopsy DNA per sample were submitted for commercial TCRB immunosequencing. Adaptive Biotechnology amplified CDR3 regions from genomic DNA with a two-step multiplex PCR that controlled for amplification bias. The first PCR used primers for every V and J gene segment; the second PCR added barcodes and Illumina adapters. An Illumina instrument was used to sequence the CDR3 libraries. Per the source publication's procedure: The analysis used both the pipelines supplied by the vendor and custom analysis of the raw data in R/Bioconductor with R version 3.3.0. Clonality, which ranges from 0 to 1, was calculated as the inverse of the normalised Shannon entropy across all productive clones. High-frequency clones were defined as the share of the repertoire taken up by the top 100 clones, keeping only clones that passed a 95% confidence test. Repertoire diversity was measured with the Simpson index, and overlap between samples was measured with the Morisita-Horn index. TCRdb limited this immuneACCESS table to in-frame rearrangements with V and J called. A share of clones is missing; checked studies link under half to unresolved V genes, and the rest is unexplained. That table gives V, J and clone size, and the DNA gave D and trimming. The sample includes approximately 12,000 clones, with around 80% observed a single time. About 4.5% of the sample comes from the top ten.

Here is what the overall study found, with its caveats: A significantly higher proportion of clonal expansions was observed in active smokers at surgery than in non-smokers (25.9% vs 17.9%, p=0.02). Compared with CD4 T cells, sorted CD8 T cells contained more high-frequency clones, which suggests that the mucosal expansions were mostly CD8. Higher percentages of high-frequency clones at the time of surgery were linked to endoscopic recurrence, and every patient with clonality above 26.8% (18/57) had recurrence. Mucosal CD4 and CD8 T cells were sorted and sequenced only in a subgroup of patients, the size of which was not stated.

Eligible patients were adults with ileal or ileocolonic Crohn's disease who had an indication for ileocolonic resection. Whole ileal mucosal biopsies were kept frozen at -80 degrees C prior to DNA extraction. A TRizol-based method was used to extract genomic DNA from the frozen whole biopsies, and the DNA was quantified with a NanoDrop 2000 spectrophotometer. CDR1 and CDR2 were assigned from the germline V gene as KGHSH and LQKENI. The CDR3 starts with the cysteine, ends with the phenylalanine, and has 13 residues. The entry retains the CDR3 DNA only, 39 bases that are in frame from base 1. The germline V and J ends show losses of 4 bases and 5 bases respectively, and no gene match explains 4 bases of the junction.

The rearranged chain carries TRBV18 and TRBJ1-2; 7 nucleotides in the junction match TRBD1. The TCR originated in an adult with Crohn's disease. Material for sequencing was ileal tissue. The nucleotide sequence reads TGTGCCAGCTCACGGACAGGAAGTTATGGCTACACCTTC. Protein translation: CASSRTGSYGYTF.